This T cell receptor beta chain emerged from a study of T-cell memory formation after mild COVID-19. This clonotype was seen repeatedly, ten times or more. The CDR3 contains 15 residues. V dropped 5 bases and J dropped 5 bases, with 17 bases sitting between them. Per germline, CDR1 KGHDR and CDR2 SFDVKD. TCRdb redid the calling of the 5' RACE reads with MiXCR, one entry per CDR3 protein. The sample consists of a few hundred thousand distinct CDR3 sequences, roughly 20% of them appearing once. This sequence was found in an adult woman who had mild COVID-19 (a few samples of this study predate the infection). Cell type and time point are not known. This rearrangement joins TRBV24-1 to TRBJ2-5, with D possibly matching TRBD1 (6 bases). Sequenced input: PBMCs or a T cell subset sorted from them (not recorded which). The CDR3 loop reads CATSAGHSSQETQYF. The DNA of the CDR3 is TGTGCCACCAGTGCGGGACATTCTTCGCAGGAGACCCAGTACTTC.